Sequencing of this T cell receptor (beta chain) was carried out in a study of T-cell memory formation after mild COVID-19. Points from the study as a whole: The authors did not confirm SARS-CoV-2 specificity of second-wave clones peaking day 37.

This clonotype was counted at least ten times. Antigen specificity is unknown. MiXCR, applied by TCRdb to the 5' RACE reads, yields one record per CDR3 protein. The sample shows about 350,000 distinct CDR3 sequences, roughly an eighth of them seen only once. Sequencing input: PBMCs or a T cell subset sorted from them (not recorded which). The sequence came from a man aged 18 to 29 who had mild COVID-19 (a few samples of this study predate the infection). Cell type and time point are not known.

Here the CDR3 reads CASSPRGDEQFF. CDR3 DNA sequence: TGTGCCAGCAGCCCCAGGGGTGATGAGCAGTTCTTC. The chain recombines TRBV5-6 with TRBJ2-1; a possible D gene is TRBD1 (6 bases). Germline V gives CDR1 SGHDT, CDR2 YYEEEE. The length of the CDR3 is 12 residues. V was cut by 4 bases and J by 8 bases, with 10 bases left in between.